This T cell receptor (beta chain) comes out of a study of Graves' ophthalmopathy and Graves' hyperthyroidism. Study-wide background: Sampling took place at initial diagnosis, with peripheral blood obtained before any treatment.

This clonotype was seen ten or more times. What it recognizes is unknown. The study's findings and limits: Ophthalmopathy versus stable hyperthyroidism: 13-signature model gave around 90% sensitivity, 65% to 82% specificity. Thyroid clonotypes that were expanded above 0.001 frequency mostly also appeared in blood.

The CDR3 contains 15 residues. The V end was cut by 1 base, the J end by 5 bases, with 14 bases between. Germline assignment: CDR1 SGHAT and CDR2 FQNNGV. Ineligible for inclusion were patients with other autoimmune diseases, uncontrolled infections, pregnancy or lactation. For repertoire sequencing, the TCR beta CDR3 regions were amplified from RNA transcripts. HTBI primers were employed in first-round RT-PCR, then a second-round multiplex PCR followed. TCRdb re-derived calls from the multiplex PCR reads in MiXCR, one entry per CDR3 protein. The sample holds roughly 500,000 distinct CDR3 sequences; 14% are singletons and the top ten take 9.5% to 10%.

The rearrangement links TRBV11-2 to TRBJ2-5; a weak D match, TRBD1 (5 bases). Specimen: blood. The receptor was isolated from a woman under 40 with Graves' ophthalmopathy. The CDR3 sequence is CASSLVQGFLETQYF. The CDR3, as DNA: TGTGCCAGCAGCTTAGTCCAGGGTTTCTTGGAGACCCAGTACTTC.